Presented here are 26 T cell receptor beta chains from one specimen sequenced in a study of T cells after yellow fever vaccination (dated 2019 in TCRdb). Taken with the paper, the label for treatment or condition translates to: live attenuated yellow fever vaccine strain. Libraries were built with 5' RACE. This sample was sequenced with an Illumina HiSeq 2500. TCRdb passed the public sequencing reads through fastp at Q25 and MiXCR, retaining productive beta sequences. Rows are unified per CDR3 protein, each entry keeping the most common DNA and genes. The sample contains some 560,000 distinct CDR3 sequences, around a sixth of them found a single time. The ten top clones hold 15% to 20% of the sample. The source was PBMCs, collected around 5 days after the first yellow fever vaccination. The receptors were sampled from a man aged 18-30 years who received the YFV17D yellow fever vaccine.

J is TRBJ2-5 and V is TRBV12-3 or TRBV12-4; TRBD1 is a possible D gene (5 bases). The CDR3 totals 13 residues. V was pared by 1 base and J by 8 bases, with 11 bases between. The CDR3 region has the DNA TGTGCCAGCAGTTTAGGGGGCTGGTCTACCCAGTACTTC. Translating gives CASSLGGWSTQYF.

This clonotype was observed a few times. The chain couples TRBV6-1 to TRBJ1-6, with D unclear. The CDR3 runs to 15 residues. V was clipped by 8 bases and J by 4 bases, with 15 bases between them. Germline CDR1 is MNHNS and CDR2 is SASEGT. CDR3 bases: TGTGCCAGCTCCCTTGAAAGAGGATATAATTCACCCCTCCACTTT. Protein: CASSLERGYNSPLHF.

In nucleotides, the CDR3 is TGTGCCAGCAGCTTTCATTTCGGCCGGGCCACTGAAGCTTTCTTT. This encodes CASSFHFGRATEAFF. The gene calls are TRBV7-2 and TRBJ1-1; D is unclear. This CDR3 spans 15 amino acids. Per the germline V gene, CDR1 is SGHTA and CDR2 is FQGNSA. The V gene lost 3 bases and the J gene lost 4 bases, with 15 bases spanning the gap.

This clonotype was found a few times. The chain is built from TRBV12-3 or TRBV12-4 and TRBJ1-5, with no clear D. The CDR3 has 14 amino acids. The ends were cut back, 3 bases at V and 3 bases at J, with 9 bases in the middle. In DNA form, the CDR3 reads TGTGCCAGCAGTTTCTCTCCCTACAATCAGCCCCAGCATTTT. This encodes CASSFSPYNQPQHF.

The sample holds a few counts of this clonotype. The gene calls are TRBV20-1 and TRBJ2-3, with unresolved D. In germline, CDR1 is DFQATT, CDR2 SNEGSKA (reference sequence). The ends were cut back, 0 bases at V and 6 bases at J, with 16 bases in the middle. This CDR3 is built from 15 residues. Here the CDR3 reads CSARDSERARDTQYF. The CDR3 DNA sequence: TGCAGTGCTAGAGATAGTGAAAGGGCACGGGATACGCAGTATTTT.

This chain links TRBV3-1 with TRBJ1-1, with a possible D match to TRBD1 (6 bases). Germline lookup yields CDR1 LGHDT and CDR2 YNNKEL (reference sequence). Trimming stripped 6 bases from V and 1 base from J, with 12 bases between. The CDR3 runs to 14 residues. CDR3 in amino acids: CASRSRQANTEAFF. The CDR3 DNA reads TGTGCCAGCAGGTCCCGACAGGCGAACACTGAAGCTTTCTTT.

Concerning this clonotype: The junction and the germline gene differ at one end; a read error may be behind it. V gene TRBV20-1 combines with J gene TRBJ2-5; D call uncertain. CDR1 DFQATT and CDR2 SNEGSKA come from the germline V gene (reference sequence). The CDR3 is 14 residues long. CDR3 DNA sequence: TGCAGGGCCTCCCCAGACACAGACCAAGAGCCCCAGTACTTC. Translated: CRASPDTDQEPQYF.

The chain uses TRBV12-3 or TRBV12-4 and TRBJ2-2, with D possibly matching TRBD2 (6 bases). The CDR3 is 13 residues long. The ends were cut back, 6 bases at V and 4 bases at J, with 9 bases in the middle. The CDR3 spells CASSFGSTGELFF. For the CDR3, the DNA is TGTGCCAGCAGCTTCGGGAGCACCGGGGAGCTGTTTTTT.

Many counts were recorded for this clonotype. CDR3 residues: CASSFEQGDVYGYTF. CDR3 nucleotide sequence: TGTGCCAGCAGTTTCGAACAGGGGGATGTCTATGGCTACACCTTC. The rearrangement links TRBV28 to TRBJ1-2, with 8 bases fitting TRBD1. After removal of 3 bases from V and 4 bases from J, the junction contained 7 bases not matched to a gene. There are 15 residues in the CDR3. Germline V gene sequence: CDR1 MDHEN, CDR2 SYDVKM.

This chain connects TRBV5-1 to TRBJ1-5; 10 positions agree with TRBD1. After removal of 4 bases from V and 4 bases from J, the junction contained 5 bases not matched to a gene. Germline V gene data show CDR1 as SGHRS and CDR2 as YFSETQ. The CDR3 runs 15 residues. The CDR3 region has the DNA TGCGCCAGCAGCCGGGGACAGGGGTTAAATCAGCCCCAGCATTTT. Its translation: CASSRGQGLNQPQHF.

This clonotype was observed at least ten times. This rearrangement joins TRBV29-1 to TRBJ1-1; D remains unclear. CDR1 SQVTM and CDR2 ANQGSEA come from the germline V gene. Trimming left V 3 bases short and J 4 bases short, with 18 bases between. The CDR3 has 15 amino acids. The CDR3, as DNA: TGCAGCGTTGACATTGGGAGAGAATGGGGCACTGAAGCTTTCTTT. Translating it yields CSVDIGREWGTEAFF.

This chain uses TRBV24-1 with TRBJ2-7; D gene uncertain. V lost 4 bases to trimming and J lost 5 bases, with 11 bases between them. Germline V gives CDR1 KGHDR, CDR2 SFDVKD. CDR3 length equals 13 residues. The CDR3 nucleotides are TGTGCCACCAGTGACCATAAAGGACACGAGCAGTACGTC. Protein: CATSDHKGHEQYV.

This clonotype was observed a handful of times. The rearrangement joins TRBV3-1 to TRBJ2-2, with 9 nucleotides matching TRBD2. The J segment lost 7 bases and the V segment lost 8 bases, leaving 11 bases of the junction unmatched. The CDR3 is 15 residues long. CDR1 and CDR2 (germline): LGHDT, YNNKEL (reference sequence). The CDR3 region is CASRGGAVYGGELFF. For the CDR3, the DNA is TGTGCCAGCCGCGGGGGGGCCGTTTACGGCGGGGAGCTGTTTTTT.

This clonotype showed up just a few times. The chain employs TRBV6-1 and TRBJ1-1, with D uncertain. V dropped 5 bases and J dropped 4 bases, with 14 bases sitting between them. The V gene's germline CDR1 is MNHNS and CDR2 SASEGT. The CDR3 runs to 14 residues. For the CDR3, the DNA is TGTGCCAGCAGTCCGGCAGGCCTGGGCACTGAAGCTTTCTTT. Translated, it gives CASSPAGLGTEAFF.

V is TRBV7-9 and J is TRBJ1-1; D gene unclear. This CDR3 has 15 amino acids. With 3 bases removed from V and 1 base from J, the gap between germline ends came to 12 bases. In germline, CDR1 is SEHNR, CDR2 FQNEAQ (reference sequence). The CDR3 DNA follows: TGTGCCAGCAGCTTCGGAAATGAGGGGAACACTGAAGCTTTCTTT. This encodes CASSFGNEGNTEAFF.

This chain joins TRBV28 and TRBJ2-4; a weak D match, TRBD2 (6 bases). This CDR3 is built from 15 residues. Germline CDR1 MDHEN, CDR2 SYDVKM. V lost 6 bases and J lost 1, with 13 bases in between. The CDR3 DNA reads TGTGCCAGCAGCTCAAAGCGGGCCGCCAAAAACATTCAGTACTTC. Amino acid sequence: CASSSKRAAKNIQYF.

This clonotype was seen only a few times. The chain links TRBV24-1 to TRBJ2-4; possibly TRBD2 for D (6 bases). Trimming stripped 3 bases from V and 6 bases from J, with 11 bases between. In germline, CDR1 is KGHDR, CDR2 SFDVKD. CDR3 length: 14 amino acids. The CDR3 DNA follows: TGTGCCACCAGTGATCCCCGGGGGAGAAACATTCAGTACTTC. Translated: CATSDPRGRNIQYF.

The V gene is TRBV20-1, the J gene TRBJ2-3, with 15 positions matching TRBD2. Per germline, CDR1 DFQATT and CDR2 SNEGSKA (reference sequence). CDR3 length: 15 residues. V was pared by 6 bases and J by 1 base, with 2 bases of the junction left unmatched. In nucleotides, the CDR3 is TGCAGTGCCGGACTAGCGGGGGGGCGCACAGATACGCAGTATTTT. It is translated as CSAGLAGGRTDTQYF.

The CDR3 here is CASSLGSGGRPDTQYF. CDR3 nucleotide sequence: TGCGCCAGCAGCTTGGGTAGCGGGGGGCGGCCAGATACGCAGTATTTT. V and J are TRBV5-1 and TRBJ2-3, with 10 bases aligning to TRBD2. The ends lost 0 bases at V and 4 bases at J; junction bases unmatched: 5. This CDR3 contains 16 residues. Germline values: CDR1 SGHRS, CDR2 YFSETQ.

This clonotype came up a few times. The V and J genes are TRBV7-2 and TRBJ2-2; D gene ambiguous. V lost 1 base and J 6 bases, leaving 9 bases between the germline ends. Germline CDR1 SGHTA, CDR2 FQGNSA. CDR3 size: 14 residues. The CDR3 sequence: CASSLESAPGELFF. The CDR3, as DNA: TGTGCCAGCAGCTTAGAGTCGGCCCCCGGGGAGCTGTTTTTT.

This clonotype has a handful of counts. The CDR3 loop reads CASSPGTGGGWETQYF. The CDR3 bases are TGTGCCAGCAGTCCCGGGACAGGGGGCGGTTGGGAGACCCAGTACTTC. This chain links TRBV12-3 or TRBV12-4 with TRBJ2-5; 12 bases fit TRBD1. The CDR3 is 16 amino acids. V dropped 5 bases and J dropped 5; count of bases not matched to a gene: 9.

This clonotype was seen only a few times. The chain carries TRBV27 and TRBJ2-7; 9 nucleotides agree with TRBD2. Trimming at V came to 4 bases and at J to 2 bases, leaving 3 bases not matched to a gene. The CDR3 runs to 14 residues. The V gene's germline CDR1 is MNHEY and CDR2 SMNVEV (reference sequence). The CDR3 spells CASSYSGGPYEQYV. The CDR3 DNA sequence: TGTGCCAGCAGTTACAGCGGGGGGCCCTACGAGCAGTACGTC.

This sequence joins TRBV4-2 and TRBJ2-3; 11 bases fit TRBD2. Germline CDR1 is LGHNA and CDR2 is YNFKEQ. The CDR3 is 15 amino acids. V trimming: 6 bases; J trimming: 4 bases; junction bases outside the gene matches: 6. The CDR3 region has the DNA TGTGCCAGCAGTGATAGCGGGGGGGCGGCAGATACGCAGTATTTT. Its protein is CASSDSGGAADTQYF.

As for this clonotype: Germline and junction disagree at one end, which may indicate a read error. The rearrangement joins TRBV20-1 to TRBJ2-3; unclear D gene. CDR3 length: 14 residues. Germline loops: CDR1 DFQATT, CDR2 SNEGSKA (reference sequence). This chain's CDR3 is CSASSGIGTDTQNF. In DNA form, the CDR3 reads TGCAGTGCTAGTTCGGGTATCGGCACAGATACGCAGAATTTT.

The chain combines TRBV7-8 with TRBJ2-2; D assignment may be TRBD1 or TRBD2 (5 bases each). V gave up 4 bases and J gave up 4 bases, with 16 bases separating them. Germline lookup yields CDR1 SGHVS and CDR2 FQNEAQ. This CDR3 has 16 residues. The CDR3 loop is CASSSKRGAGTGELFF. The CDR3 DNA reads TGTGCCAGCAGCTCTAAAAGGGGTGCGGGCACCGGGGAGCTGTTTTTT.

V and J are TRBV6-2 or TRBV6-3 and TRBJ2-1; 7 positions match TRBD2. This CDR3 region has 15 residues. The V gene end was trimmed by 2 bases and the J gene end by 5 bases; junction bases not matched to a gene: 6. Germline CDR1 MNHEY, CDR2 SVGEGT. In DNA form, the CDR3 reads TGTGCCAGCAGTTACAACCAGCGGGGTAACAATGAGCAGTTCTTC. As protein: CASSYNQRGNNEQFF.